One and the same sample provided the 27 T cell receptor beta chains below, sequenced in a study of T cell changes during pregnancy in multiple sclerosis. Clones were sequenced by immunoSEQ multiplex PCR, and TCRdb holds only the in-frame ones, with some missing. The sample includes some 60,000 clones, over 75% seen only once; the top ten take around 2.3%. The source was peripheral blood, collected in the first trimester of pregnancy. The receptors here all came from a female donor in good health, enrolled as a control in a pregnancy study.

The gene calls are TRBV29-1 and TRBJ1-1; TRBD1 aligns across 7 bases. The CDR3 contains 14 residues. The trim removed 8 bases at V and 0 bases at J, leaving 9 bases unmatched. CDR1 SQVTM and CDR2 ANQGSEA come from the germline V gene. Written as DNA, the CDR3 is TGCAGCACAAGGATGGGGACAGTGAACACTGAAGCTTTCTTT. Translating it yields CSTRMGTVNTEAFF.

The chain links TRBV2 to TRBJ2-1; 7 bases match TRBD1. The length of the CDR3 is 16 residues. CDR1 SNHLY and CDR2 FYNNEI come from the germline V gene. Germline trimming cut 2 bases from V and 0 bases from J; bases unmatched to any gene: 4. CDR3 bases: TGTGCCAGCAGTGAATTTCGGGACAGCTCCTACAATGAGCAGTTCTTC. Residues: CASSEFRDSSYNEQFF.

The chain employs TRBV29-1 and TRBJ2-7; 8 bases fit TRBD1. The CDR3 runs 12 residues. V was clipped by 5 bases and J by 5 bases; unmatched bases: 5. In germline, CDR1 is SQVTM, CDR2 ANQGSEA. CDR3: CSVWQGANEQYF. CDR3 sequence (DNA): TGCAGCGTTTGGCAGGGGGCTAACGAGCAGTACTTC.

The chain employs TRBV27 and TRBJ2-1; TRBD1 might be the D (5 bases). Trimming pared 2 bases from V and 2 bases from J, leaving 10 bases between. The CDR3 length is 15 residues. Looked up from germline, CDR1 is MNHEY and CDR2 is SMNVEV (reference sequence). This CDR3 reads CASSLGAHPYNEQFF. The CDR3, as DNA: TGTGCCAGCAGTTTAGGGGCCCATCCCTACAATGAGCAGTTCTTC.

V usage is TRBV19 and J usage is TRBJ1-3; 7 nucleotides match TRBD1. There are 15 residues in the CDR3. CDR1 is LNHDA, CDR2 SQIVND, per germline (reference sequence). Losses at the gene ends were 6 bases for V and 1 base for J; bases not matched to a gene: 6. As DNA, the CDR3 is TGTGCCAGTAGGATCGCAGGGGGATCTGGAAACACCATATATTTT. This encodes CASRIAGGSGNTIYF.

The DNA of the CDR3 is TGCGCCAGCAGCTTGGTCACGGGAAATAACTATGGCTACACCTTC. Residues: CASSLVTGNNYGYTF. V is TRBV5-1 and J is TRBJ1-2; D not certain. V lost 0 bases and J 1 base, leaving 10 bases between the germline ends. CDR3 length equals 15 residues. Germline CDR1 reads SGHRS; CDR2 reads YFSETQ. The entire variable domain, with the rest obtained from reference TRBV5-1 and TRBJ1-2, is as follows: KAGVTQTPRYLIKTRGQQVTLSCSPISGHRSVSWYQQTPGQGLQFLFEYFSETQRNKGNFPGRFSGRQFSNSRSEMNVSTLELGDSALYLCASSLVTGNNYGYTFGSGTRLTVV.

This clone was picked up one time. The genes are TRBV28 and TRBJ2-7; 10 bases map to TRBD1. The CDR3 has 15 amino acids. V trimming: 4 bases; J trimming: 2 bases; junction bases outside the gene matches: 5. CDR1 MDHEN and CDR2 SYDVKM come from the germline V gene. CDR3 protein: CASSSPGTGAYEQYF. The CDR3 coding sequence is TGTGCCAGCAGTTCACCCGGGACAGGGGCCTACGAGCAGTACTTC.

V and J are TRBV29-1 and TRBJ2-7; 8 bases match TRBD2. The CDR3 spans 16 residues. Germline lookup yields CDR1 SQVTM and CDR2 ANQGSEA. J gave up 3 bases and V 5 bases, and 15 bases lay outside the gene matches. CDR3 in amino acids: CSVLGLVSRVVYEQYF. The CDR3 DNA reads as TGCAGCGTTCTGGGACTAGTTTCCCGAGTGGTCTACGAGCAGTACTTC.

CDR3 sequence reads: CASSERVEAYGYTF. In DNA form, the CDR3 reads TGTGCCAGCAGTGAAAGAGTAGAGGCCTATGGCTACACCTTC. V gene TRBV6-1 combines with J gene TRBJ1-2; no clear D gene. The germline CDR1 and CDR2 sequences are MNHNS and SASEGT. The V gene lost 2 bases and the J gene lost 4 bases, with 11 bases spanning the gap. The CDR3 spans 14 residues.

Only one count was recorded for this clone. V gene TRBV7-8 combines with J gene TRBJ1-2; 7 bases are shared with TRBD1. Trimming at V came to 5 bases and at J to 7 bases, leaving 7 bases not matched to a gene. Germline V lookup: CDR1 SGHVS, CDR2 FQNEAQ. The CDR3 has 13 residues. The chain's CDR3 is CASSPTGLVGYTF. The CDR3 DNA reads TGTGCCAGCAGCCCGACAGGGCTTGTTGGCTACACCTTC.

The chain uses TRBV21-1 and TRBJ1-3; the listed D gene, TRBD1, was not tested against the DNA. TRBV21-1 is a pseudogene segment. This CDR3 is 10 amino acids long. CDR3 bases: TGTGCCAGCCCCCCATTTGCCATATATTTT. Encoded protein: CASPPFAIYF.

The rearrangement uses TRBV7-9 and TRBJ1-4, with D unclear. CDR1 SEHNR and CDR2 FQNEAQ come from the germline V gene (reference sequence). There are 13 residues in the CDR3. With 0 bases removed from V and 11 bases from J, the gap between germline ends came to 10 bases. For the CDR3, the DNA is TGTGCCAGCAGCTTAGCTCGGGAGAACAAACTGTTTTTT. It is translated as CASSLARENKLFF.

This clone was found a few times. The rearrangement links TRBV6-6 to TRBJ1-1; D not resolved. From germline, CDR1 is MNHNY and CDR2 SVGAGI (reference sequence). V lost 5 bases to trimming and J lost 6 bases, with 19 bases between them. The CDR3 sequence is 15 residues long. The CDR3 sequence: CASSRTVGGLPEAFF. In DNA, the CDR3 is TGTGCCAGCAGTCGGACCGTGGGAGGGTTACCTGAAGCTTTCTTT.

The chain is built from TRBV6-1 and TRBJ1-5; D not resolved. V lost 7 bases and J 5 bases, leaving 12 bases between the germline ends. This CDR3 has 13 residues. The germline gives CDR1 MNHNS, CDR2 SASEGT. The CDR3 spells CASNQEVHQPQHF. The CDR3 DNA reads as TGTGCCAGCAACCAGGAGGTCCATCAGCCCCAGCATTTT.

The chain couples TRBV10-3 to TRBJ2-7, with D maybe TRBD2 (7 bases). Deletions cut 6 bases from V and 5 bases from J, with 17 bases between. This CDR3 comprises 14 residues. Germline assignment: CDR1 ENHRY and CDR2 SYGVKD. The DNA of the CDR3 is TGTGCCATCAGAGATTCCGGGGGGCGGAACGAGCAGTACTTC. It encodes CAIRDSGGRNEQYF.

The chain employs TRBV10-1 and TRBJ1-4; TRBD1 matches at 7 bases. V lost 6 bases, J lost 5 bases, and 6 bases stayed unmatched. The CDR3 is 14 amino acids. Germline V gene sequence: CDR1 WNHNN, CDR2 SYGVQD (reference sequence). The DNA for the CDR3 is TGCGCCAGCAGGGGGGGACAGAGAAATGAAAAACTGTTTTTT. Its protein product is CASRGGQRNEKLFF.

The chain uses TRBV6-1 and TRBJ2-2; possible D gene TRBD2, 6 bases. This CDR3 comprises 15 residues. V was trimmed by 7 bases and J by 3 bases, leaving 15 bases between them. Germline V gene sequence: CDR1 MNHNS, CDR2 SASEGT. DNA of the CDR3: TGTGCCAGCATCCCGTTTGCGGGATACACCGGGGAGCTGTTTTTT. It translates to CASIPFAGYTGELFF.

V usage is TRBV18 and J usage is TRBJ2-7, with 9 bases that match TRBD2. CDR1 is KGHSH, CDR2 LQKENI, per germline. This CDR3 region has 16 residues. V was clipped by 3 bases and J by 3 bases; unmatched bases: 9. The CDR3 region is CASSPLTSGGNYEQYF. CDR3 DNA sequence: TGTGCCAGCTCACCGTTGACTAGCGGAGGGAACTACGAGCAGTACTTC. Together with reference TRBV18 and TRBJ2-7, the CDR3 gives the full variable domain: NAGVMQNPRHLVRRRGQEARLRCSPMKGHSHVYWYRQLPEEGLKFMVYLQKENIIDESGMPKERFSAEFPKEGPSILRIQQVVRGDSAAYFCASSPLTSGGNYEQYFGPGTRLTVT.

V usage is TRBV28 and J usage is TRBJ2-5, with TRBD1 as a possible D gene (5 bases). Germline V gene data show CDR1 as MDHEN and CDR2 as SYDVKM. This CDR3 has 14 residues. Deletions cut 8 bases from V and 1 base from J, with 14 bases between. The CDR3 protein is CASGREGAQETQYF. The CDR3 DNA follows: TGTGCCAGCGGAAGGGAAGGGGCCCAAGAGACCCAGTACTTC.

There are a few counts of this clone. The gene calls are TRBV6-1 and TRBJ1-5, with D possibly TRBD1 on 5 matching bases. CDR1 and CDR2 (germline): MNHNS, SASEGT. Trimming took 1 base from V and 2 from J, leaving 12 bases between them. This CDR3 comprises 16 residues. The CDR3 DNA reads TGTGCCAGCAGTGAAGTTGCTGGGGGGGGCAATCAGCCCCAGCATTTT. It translates to CASSEVAGGGNQPQHF.

This sequence joins TRBV2 and TRBJ2-1; D is possibly TRBD2 (6 bases). V lost 6 bases and J lost 4, with 16 bases in between. This CDR3 is 15 amino acids long. Germline V gene data show CDR1 as SNHLY and CDR2 as FYNNEI. CDR3: CASRGGADFYNEQFF. In DNA form, the CDR3 reads TGTGCCAGCAGGGGGGGTGCCGACTTTTACAATGAGCAGTTCTTC.

This chain uses TRBV6-6 with TRBJ1-2, with D unresolved. Trimming pared 5 bases from V and 4 bases from J, leaving 8 bases between. Germline V gene sequence: CDR1 MNHNY, CDR2 SVGAGI (reference sequence). This CDR3 has 12 residues. The CDR3 here is CASSIDTYGYTF. The CDR3 DNA sequence: TGTGCCAGCAGTATAGACACCTATGGCTACACCTTC.

The rearrangement joins TRBV5-6 to TRBJ2-3, with TRBD2 identical over 12 bases. From germline, CDR1 is SGHDT and CDR2 YYEEEE. CDR3 length: 15 residues. With V trimmed by 1 base and J by 7 bases, 4 bases remained unmatched. The CDR3 is CASSLWGTSGYTQYF. CDR3 DNA sequence: TGTGCCAGCAGCTTGTGGGGGACTAGCGGGTATACGCAGTATTTT.

In its sample, this clone was seen once. The chain recombines TRBV4-2 with TRBJ2-5, with TRBD2 identical over 14 bases. J lost 5 bases, V lost 3 bases, and 14 bases had no gene match. This CDR3 region has 19 residues. Per the germline V gene, CDR1 is LGHNA and CDR2 is YNFKEQ. In DNA, the CDR3 is TGTGCCAGCAGCCAGGAACCTAGACTAGCGGGAGGGCTGAGGGAGACCCAGTACTTC. Protein product: CASSQEPRLAGGLRETQYF.

The chain links TRBV5-4 to TRBJ1-1; no clear D. The CDR3 covers 13 residues. Germline CDR1 and CDR2: SGHNT and YYREEE (reference sequence). Trimming stripped 0 bases from V and 1 base from J, with 4 bases between. DNA of the CDR3: TGTGCCAGCAGCTTGGACAGGAACACTGAAGCTTTCTTT. This sequence encodes CASSLDRNTEAFF.

The chain has TRBV6-1 and TRBJ1-2; 8 bases line up with TRBD1. Trimming cost V 4 bases and J 7 bases; bases outside gene matches: 17. This CDR3 region has 17 residues. Per the germline V gene, CDR1 is MNHNS and CDR2 is SASEGT. CDR3 in amino acids: CASSVLNPRTGMTGYTF. The CDR3 nucleotides are TGTGCCAGCAGTGTACTAAATCCTCGGACAGGGATGACTGGCTACACCTTC.

V is TRBV4-1 and J is TRBJ1-3; 8 nucleotides match TRBD1. Germline V CDR1 and CDR2: MGHRA, YSYEKL. The CDR3 is 17 amino acids. V dropped 3 bases and J dropped 4; count of bases not matched to a gene: 11. Here the CDR3 DNA reads TGCGCCAGCAGCCAGAGAGACAGGGGACGTCTCGGAAACACCATATATTTT. It specifies CASSQRDRGRLGNTIYF.